Below are 11 T cell receptor beta chains sequenced from a single sample in a study of blood T cell repertoires in COVID-19 (dated by TCRdb to the early 2020s). The library was made by the immunoSEQ multiplex PCR assay. TCRdb mirrors the immuneACCESS table, restricted to in-frame sequences. Some clones are absent from its copies; in checked studies, under half trace to an unresolved V gene, and the reason for the others is unknown. This sample holds about 200,000 clones; over 75% were observed only once. 15% to 20% of the sample goes to the ten largest clones. What was sequenced was peripheral blood. The receptors shown here come from a man in his forties or fifties with COVID-19, enrolled during active disease.

The chain employs TRBV7-2 and TRBJ2-5; 9 bases are shared with TRBD1. CDR3 length: 14 residues. CDR1 SGHTA and CDR2 FQGNSA come from the germline V gene. J was trimmed by 5 bases and V by 3 bases; bases with no gene match: 4. CDR3 coding DNA: TGTGCCAGCAGCTTCAACAGGGGGCCGGAGACCCAGTACTTC. Translated, it gives CASSFNRGPETQYF. The full variable domain, in which reference TRBV7-2 and TRBJ2-5 provide the parts outside the CDR3, is GAGVSQSPSNKVTEKGKDVELRCDPISGHTALYWYRQSLGQGLEFLIYFQGNSAPDKSGLPSDRFSAERTGGSVSTLTIQRTQQEDSAVYLCASSFNRGPETQYFGPGTRLLVL.

This clone was counted once. The chain combines TRBV20-1 with TRBJ2-5, with TRBD1 as a possible D gene (5 bases). The CDR3 sequence is 11 residues long. Germline V gene data show CDR1 as DFQATT and CDR2 as SNEGSKA (reference sequence). Trimming shortened V by 5 bases and J by 9 bases, and 13 bases separated the two germline ends. CDR3 residues: CSAAPGLAQYF. CDR3 coding DNA: TGCAGTGCTGCCCCAGGGTTGGCCCAGTACTTC.

The chain uses TRBV6-5 and TRBJ2-5; TRBD1 matches at 7 bases. CDR1 is MNHEY, CDR2 SVGAGI, per germline. CDR3 length equals 13 residues. V lost 5 bases, J lost 5 bases, and 5 bases stayed unmatched. CDR3: CASSLTGPETQYF. In DNA form, the CDR3 reads TGTGCCAGCAGTCTGACAGGGCCGGAGACCCAGTACTTC.

The gene calls are TRBV3-1 (or the pseudogene TRBV3-2) and TRBJ2-2; TRBD2 matches 7 bases. Germline assignment: CDR1 LGHDT and CDR2 YNNKEL (reference sequence). The CDR3 extends over 16 amino acids. With V trimmed by 4 bases and J by 6 bases, 11 bases remained unmatched. The CDR3 region has the DNA TGTGCCAGCAGCCGTTGGGGAGCGGGATCGCCCGGGGAGCTGTTTTTT. Its protein is CASSRWGAGSPGELFF.

The rearrangement uses TRBV6-1 and TRBJ2-1; D remains unclear. Trimming cost V 3 bases and J 0 bases, with 12 bases left between them. The CDR3 totals 16 residues. Germline assignment: CDR1 MNHNS and CDR2 SASEGT. Written as DNA, the CDR3 is TGTGCCAGCAGTGACAGTCCGTATAACTCCTACAATGAGCAGTTCTTC. The encoded protein is CASSDSPYNSYNEQFF.

The chain links TRBV9 to TRBJ2-7; a possible D gene is TRBD1 (5 bases). Germline V gene data show CDR1 as SGDLS and CDR2 as YYNGEE. This CDR3 is 15 amino acids long. Trimming took 4 bases from V and 0 from J, leaving 14 bases between them. This CDR3 reads CASSPHQGSSYEQYF. CDR3 bases: TGTGCCAGCAGCCCCCACCAGGGATCCTCCTACGAGCAGTACTTC.

The chain combines TRBV28 with TRBJ2-7; D may be TRBD1 (6 bases). The CDR3 is made up of 12 amino acids. Trimming pared 8 bases from V and 7 bases from J, leaving 15 bases between. Germline CDR1 MDHEN, CDR2 SYDVKM. This CDR3 is CASEGDLSEQYF. CDR3 in DNA: TGTGCCAGCGAGGGGGACCTTTCGGAGCAGTACTTC. The full variable domain, completed using reference TRBV28 and TRBJ2-7, is DVKVTQSSRYLVKRTGEKVFLECVQDMDHENMFWYRQDPGLGLRLIYFSYDVKMKEKGDIPEGYSVSREKKERFSLILESASTNQTSMYLCASEGDLSEQYFGPGTRLTVT.

This chain uses TRBV18 with TRBJ2-1; D gene unclear. V was pared by 1 base and J by 8 bases, with 9 bases between. The length of the CDR3 is 13 residues. Per the germline V gene, CDR1 is KGHSH and CDR2 is LQKENI. CDR3 in amino acids: CASSPQNSDEQFF. DNA for the CDR3: TGTGCCAGCTCACCACAAAACTCGGATGAGCAGTTCTTC.

V gene TRBV2 combines with J gene TRBJ2-5; 9 bases align to TRBD2. Trimming at V came to 0 bases and at J to 1 base, leaving 12 bases not matched to a gene. This CDR3 is 19 amino acids long. CDR1 is SNHLY and CDR2 is FYNNEI in the germline V gene. CDR3 region: CASSEALGVAGAAQETQYF. The CDR3 nucleotides read TGTGCCAGCAGTGAAGCGCTTGGGGTAGCGGGGGCGGCCCAAGAGACCCAGTACTTC.

This chain links TRBV14 with TRBJ2-7, with D possibly matching TRBD1 (5 bases). This CDR3 has 13 amino acids. CDR1 SGHDN and CDR2 FVKESK come from the germline V gene. Trimming took 5 bases from V and 7 from J, leaving 15 bases between them. The CDR3 DNA reads TGTGCCAGCAGCTGGGGCTCGCCGATGGAGCAGTACTTC. Amino acid sequence: CASSWGSPMEQYF.

J is TRBJ2-5 and V is TRBV10-3, with 7 bases lining up with TRBD1. Trimming at V came to 6 bases and at J to 4 bases, leaving 11 bases not matched to a gene. This CDR3 comprises 15 residues. Germline V lookup: CDR1 ENHRY, CDR2 SYGVKD. The CDR3 DNA reads as TGTGCCATCAGAAGGACAGGAGAACCCTCAGAGACCCAGTACTTC. It codes for CAIRRTGEPSETQYF.